This T cell receptor beta chain comes out of a study of OX40 agonist ivuxolimab in advanced cancers. Across the study: Given to patients was ivuxolimab, an agonistic anti-OX40 (CD134) antibody.

TCRdb's copy holds only in-frame clones and misses some; the assay was immunoSEQ multiplex PCR. Among some 83,000 clones listed, around nine tenths were seen once. There are 16 residues in the CDR3. V was clipped by 3 bases and J by 0 bases, with 9 bases between them. The germline gives CDR1 MDHEN, CDR2 SYDVKM. The sequence came from an adult with an advanced solid tumor such as melanoma, head and neck, liver or kidney cancer. Sequencing used CD4+ or CD8+ T cells sorted from blood, obtained in a trial of the OX40 agonist ivuxolimab. The V call is TRBV28, the J call TRBJ2-6; D call uncertain. The CDR3 DNA follows: TGTGCCAGCAGTTTTTACCGAAGCTCTGGGGCCAACGTCCTGACTTTC. Translation: CASSFYRSSGANVLTF.